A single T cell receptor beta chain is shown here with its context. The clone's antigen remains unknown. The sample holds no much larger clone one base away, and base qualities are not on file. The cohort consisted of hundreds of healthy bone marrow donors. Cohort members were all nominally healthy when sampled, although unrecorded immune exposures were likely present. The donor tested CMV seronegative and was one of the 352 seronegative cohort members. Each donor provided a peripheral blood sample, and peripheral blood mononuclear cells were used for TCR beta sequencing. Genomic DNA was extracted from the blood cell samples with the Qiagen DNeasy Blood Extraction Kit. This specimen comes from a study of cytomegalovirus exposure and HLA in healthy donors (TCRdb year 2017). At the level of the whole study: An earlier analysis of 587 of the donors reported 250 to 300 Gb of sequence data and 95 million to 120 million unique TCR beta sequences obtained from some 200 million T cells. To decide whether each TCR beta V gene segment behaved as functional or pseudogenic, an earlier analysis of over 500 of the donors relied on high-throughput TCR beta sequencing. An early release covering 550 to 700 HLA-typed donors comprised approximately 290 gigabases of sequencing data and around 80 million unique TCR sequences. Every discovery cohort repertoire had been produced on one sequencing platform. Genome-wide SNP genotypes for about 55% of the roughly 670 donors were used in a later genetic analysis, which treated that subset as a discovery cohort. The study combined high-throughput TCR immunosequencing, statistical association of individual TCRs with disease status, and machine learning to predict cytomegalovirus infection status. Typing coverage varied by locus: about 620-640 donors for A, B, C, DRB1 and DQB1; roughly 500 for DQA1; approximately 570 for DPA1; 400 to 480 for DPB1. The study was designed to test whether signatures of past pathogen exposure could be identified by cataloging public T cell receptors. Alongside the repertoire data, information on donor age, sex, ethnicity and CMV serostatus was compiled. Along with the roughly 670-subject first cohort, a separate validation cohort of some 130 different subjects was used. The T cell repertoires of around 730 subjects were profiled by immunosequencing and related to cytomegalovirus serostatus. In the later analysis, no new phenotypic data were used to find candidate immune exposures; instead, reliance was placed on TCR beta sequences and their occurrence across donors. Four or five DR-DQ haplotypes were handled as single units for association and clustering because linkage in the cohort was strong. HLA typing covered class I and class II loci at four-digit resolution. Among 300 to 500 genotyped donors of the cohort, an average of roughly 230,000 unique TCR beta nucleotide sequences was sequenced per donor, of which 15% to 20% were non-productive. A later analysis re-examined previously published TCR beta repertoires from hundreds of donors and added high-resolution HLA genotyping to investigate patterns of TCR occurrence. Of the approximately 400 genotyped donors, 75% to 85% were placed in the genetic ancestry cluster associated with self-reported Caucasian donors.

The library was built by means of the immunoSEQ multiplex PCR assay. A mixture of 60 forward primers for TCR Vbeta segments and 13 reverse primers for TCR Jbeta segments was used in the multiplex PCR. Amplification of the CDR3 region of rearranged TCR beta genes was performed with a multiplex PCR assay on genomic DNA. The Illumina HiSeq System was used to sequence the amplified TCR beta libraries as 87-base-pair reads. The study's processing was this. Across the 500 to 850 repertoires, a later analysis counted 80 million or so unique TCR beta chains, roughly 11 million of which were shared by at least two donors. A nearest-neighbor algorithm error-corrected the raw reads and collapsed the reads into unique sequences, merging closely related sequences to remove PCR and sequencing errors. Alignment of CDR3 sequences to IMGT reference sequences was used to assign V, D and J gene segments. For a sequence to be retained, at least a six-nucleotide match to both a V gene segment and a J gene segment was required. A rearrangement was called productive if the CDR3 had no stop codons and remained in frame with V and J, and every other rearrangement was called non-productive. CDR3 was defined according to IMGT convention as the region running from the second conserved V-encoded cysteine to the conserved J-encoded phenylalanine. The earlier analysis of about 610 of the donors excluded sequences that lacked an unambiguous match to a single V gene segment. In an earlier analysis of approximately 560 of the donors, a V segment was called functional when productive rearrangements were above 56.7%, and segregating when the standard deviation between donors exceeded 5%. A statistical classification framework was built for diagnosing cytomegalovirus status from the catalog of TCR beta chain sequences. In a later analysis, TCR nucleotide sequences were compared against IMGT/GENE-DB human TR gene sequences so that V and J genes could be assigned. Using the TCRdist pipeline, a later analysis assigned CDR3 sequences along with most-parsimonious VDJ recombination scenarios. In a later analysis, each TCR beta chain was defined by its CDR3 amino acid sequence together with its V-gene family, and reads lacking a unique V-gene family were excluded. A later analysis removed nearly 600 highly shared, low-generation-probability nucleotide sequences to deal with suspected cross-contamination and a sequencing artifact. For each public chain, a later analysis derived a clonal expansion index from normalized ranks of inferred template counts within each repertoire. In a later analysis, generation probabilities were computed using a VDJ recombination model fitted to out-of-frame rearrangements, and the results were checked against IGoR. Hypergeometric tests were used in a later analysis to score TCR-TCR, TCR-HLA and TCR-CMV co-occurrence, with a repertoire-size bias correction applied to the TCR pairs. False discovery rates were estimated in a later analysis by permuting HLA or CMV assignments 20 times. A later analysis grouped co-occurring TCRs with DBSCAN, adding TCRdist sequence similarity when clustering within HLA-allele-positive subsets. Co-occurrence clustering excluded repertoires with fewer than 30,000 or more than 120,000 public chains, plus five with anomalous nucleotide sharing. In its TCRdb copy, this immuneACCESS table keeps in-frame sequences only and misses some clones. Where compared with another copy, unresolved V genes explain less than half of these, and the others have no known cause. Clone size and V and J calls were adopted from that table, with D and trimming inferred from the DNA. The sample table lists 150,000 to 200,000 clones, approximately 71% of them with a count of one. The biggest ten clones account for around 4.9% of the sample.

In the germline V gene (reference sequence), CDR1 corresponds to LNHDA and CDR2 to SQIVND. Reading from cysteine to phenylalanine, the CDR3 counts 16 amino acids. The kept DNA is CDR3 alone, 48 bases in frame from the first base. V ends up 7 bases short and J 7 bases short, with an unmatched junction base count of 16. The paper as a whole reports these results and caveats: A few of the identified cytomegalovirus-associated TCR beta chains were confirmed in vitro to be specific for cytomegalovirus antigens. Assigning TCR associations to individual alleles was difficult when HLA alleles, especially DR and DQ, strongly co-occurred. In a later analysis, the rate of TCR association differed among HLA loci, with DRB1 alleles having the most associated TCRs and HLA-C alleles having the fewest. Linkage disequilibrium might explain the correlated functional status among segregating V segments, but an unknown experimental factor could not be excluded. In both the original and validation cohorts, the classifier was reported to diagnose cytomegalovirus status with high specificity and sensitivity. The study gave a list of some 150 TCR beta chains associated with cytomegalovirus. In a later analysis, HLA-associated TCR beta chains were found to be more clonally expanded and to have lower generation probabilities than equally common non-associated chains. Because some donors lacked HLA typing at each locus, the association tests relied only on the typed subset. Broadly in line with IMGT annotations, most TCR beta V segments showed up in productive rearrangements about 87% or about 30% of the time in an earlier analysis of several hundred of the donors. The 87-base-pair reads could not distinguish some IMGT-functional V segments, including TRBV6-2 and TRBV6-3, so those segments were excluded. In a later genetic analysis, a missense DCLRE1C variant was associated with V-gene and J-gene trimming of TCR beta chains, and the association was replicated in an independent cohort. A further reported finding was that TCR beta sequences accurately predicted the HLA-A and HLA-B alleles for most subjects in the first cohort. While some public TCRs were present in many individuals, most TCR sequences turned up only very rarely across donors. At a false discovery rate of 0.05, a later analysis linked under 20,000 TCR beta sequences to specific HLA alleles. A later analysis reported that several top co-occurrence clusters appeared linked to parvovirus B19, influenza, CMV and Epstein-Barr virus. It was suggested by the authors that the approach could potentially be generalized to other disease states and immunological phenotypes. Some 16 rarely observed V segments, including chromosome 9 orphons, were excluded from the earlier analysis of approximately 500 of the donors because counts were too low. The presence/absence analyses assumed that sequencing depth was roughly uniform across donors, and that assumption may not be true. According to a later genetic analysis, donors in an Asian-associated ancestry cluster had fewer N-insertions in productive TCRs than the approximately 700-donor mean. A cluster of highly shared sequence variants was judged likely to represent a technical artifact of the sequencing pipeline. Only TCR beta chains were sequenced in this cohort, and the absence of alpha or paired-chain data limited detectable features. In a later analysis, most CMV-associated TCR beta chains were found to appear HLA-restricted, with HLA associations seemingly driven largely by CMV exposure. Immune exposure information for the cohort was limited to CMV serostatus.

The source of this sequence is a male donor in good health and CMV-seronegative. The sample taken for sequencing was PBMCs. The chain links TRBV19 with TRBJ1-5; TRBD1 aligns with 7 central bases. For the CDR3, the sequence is CASISRDRVRGQPQHF. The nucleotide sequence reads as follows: TGTGCCAGTATCTCCCGAGACAGGGTAAGGGGGCAGCCCCAGCATTTT.